This entry features one TCR beta chain sequence. Its cognate antigen is unknown. The data derive from a study of T cells in Graves' hyperthyroidism and ophthalmopathy. Findings and caveats of the study: The model's output predicted ophthalmopathy at a median of about 6.5 months prior to onset. Among thyroid clonotypes expanded above 0.001, most also appeared in blood.

Over 18 months, lack of ophthalmopathy progression marked Graves' hyperthyroidism as stable. Among the patients, aged 18 to 65, hyperthyroidism was newly diagnosed and had lasted under 2 months. The CDR3 runs to 13 residues. Germline V lookup: CDR1 ENHRY, CDR2 SYGVKD. V shed 2 bases and J shed 8 bases, with 12 bases lying between them. The CDR3 regions of TCR beta were amplified from RNA transcripts. HTBI primers were employed in a first-round RT-PCR of the TCR CDR3. TCRdb recomputed calls from the multiplex PCR reads with MiXCR, one row per CDR3 protein. The sample shows almost 600,000 distinct CDR3 sequences, just over 45% of them seen only once.

This receptor was identified in a woman under 30 with Graves' hyperthyroidism. The chain has TRBV10-3 and TRBJ1-2, with a possible D match to TRBD1 (5 bases). Sequenced input: peripheral blood or thyroid tissue (not recorded which). The CDR3 loop is CAISEDRMRGYTF. The CDR3 coding sequence is TGTGCCATCAGTGAGGACAGAATGAGGGGCTACACCTTC.